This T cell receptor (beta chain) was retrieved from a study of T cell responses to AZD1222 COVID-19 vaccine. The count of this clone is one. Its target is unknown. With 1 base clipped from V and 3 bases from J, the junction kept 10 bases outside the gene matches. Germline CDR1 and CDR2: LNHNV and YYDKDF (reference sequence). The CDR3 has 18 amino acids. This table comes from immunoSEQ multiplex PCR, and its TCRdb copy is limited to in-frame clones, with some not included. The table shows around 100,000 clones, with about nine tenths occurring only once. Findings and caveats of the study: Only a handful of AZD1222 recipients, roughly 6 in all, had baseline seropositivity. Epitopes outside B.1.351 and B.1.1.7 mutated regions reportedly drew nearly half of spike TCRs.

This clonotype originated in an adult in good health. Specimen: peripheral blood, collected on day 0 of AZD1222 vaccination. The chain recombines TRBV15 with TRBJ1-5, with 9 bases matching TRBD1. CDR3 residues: CATSRAGQGTRLNQPQHF. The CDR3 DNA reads TGTGCCACCAGCAGAGCAGGACAGGGGACACGACTCAATCAGCCCCAGCATTTT.